This TCR beta chain was retrieved from a study of blood T cell repertoires in COVID-19. Whole-study context: Specimens from acute and convalescent COVID-19 originated in the United States, Italy and Spain. Sample material is recorded as cDNA or gDNA derived from T cells, B-cell-depleted T cells, or PBMCs.

Per the germline V gene, CDR1 is LNHDA and CDR2 is SQIVND (reference sequence). Trimming took 3 bases from V and 9 from J; bases not matched to a gene: 3. The CDR3 is made up of 12 amino acids. Repertoires were generated with immunoSEQ multiplex PCR, while TCRdb's copy carries only in-frame clones and drops some. This sample yields fewer than 75,000 clones, of which roughly 84% are seen a single time; 6.9% belongs to the top ten. This TCR was sampled from a man aged 45-60 years with active COVID-19. The sample consisted of peripheral blood. This chain links TRBV19 with TRBJ1-2; 8 bases map to TRBD1. The CDR3 nucleotides read TGTGCCAGTAGTATCCAGGGGGCAAGCTACACCTTC. It translates to CASSIQGASYTF.